This TCR beta chain was observed in a study of beta chain features in type 1 diabetes (dated 2018 in TCRdb). In terms of the full investigation: Mean age, gender distribution, total cell number and subset yield did not differ between patients and healthy donors. In the study, TCRB repertoires of sorted circulating CD4+ T cell subsets from recently diagnosed type 1 diabetes patients were compared with those of matched healthy donors. Naive and central memory subsets were obtained from all 30 or so donors, but regulatory and stem cell-like memory subsets were isolated from only 8 patients and roughly 8 healthy donors. Across all samples, fewer than 130 million sorted cells were examined, and cell number per subset correlated strongly with RNA yield.

Each donor gave one peripheral blood draw, around 0.12 L on average, collected into heparinised tubes. A BD FACSAria II and a panel including CD45RO, CCR7, CD25, CD127, CD95 and CD27 were used to sort naive, central memory, regulatory and stem cell-like memory CD4+ T cells. Every sorted population had a purity above 98%. PBMCs were isolated right away by Lymphoprep density gradient centrifugation and were stained directly, without culture. Samples were stained and sorted in pairs, with one healthy donor and one patient per experiment, so that batch effects were minimized. All of the isolated RNA was reverse transcribed with the High Capacity cDNA Reverse Transcription Kit, so expressed TCRB transcripts were sequenced. Deep immunoSEQ sequencing was applied to naive, central memory and regulatory T cell samples, giving an average of about 3.8 million total reads per sample. Sorted cells were lysed in RLT buffer, and RNA was extracted using DNase-treated RNeasy Micro or Mini kits according to cell number. To prevent cross-contamination, every cell subset was processed on its own, while patient and healthy donor samples were processed together. Using the immunoSEQ multiplex PCR, TCRB sequences were amplified from cDNA into 87-bp fragments spanning the CDR3 region. Sequencing of the amplicons was done on the Illumina HiSeq platform. The original pipeline was this. Synthetic template baselines were used to correct PCR bias computationally, reads within Hamming distance 2 were collapsed, and singletons that could not be merged were discarded. Reads were aligned to IMGT to assign V, D and J genes, CDR3 length, and insertions or deletions at six rearrangement sites. Within each subset, clonotype counts were normalized to sorted cell number, and only after that were true diversity and Gini coefficients computed with the tcR R package. Repertoire sharing was quantified using the overlap coefficient calculated on TCRB nucleotide sequences. TCRdb's version of the immuneACCESS table is confined to in-frame rearrangements and falls short of the full clone set. An unresolved V gene accounts for under half of the shortfall where checked; the remainder is of unknown origin. V, J and clone size were drawn from that table, and D and trimming were deduced from the DNA. The sample table lists about 240,000 clones, around a quarter of them with a count of one. 3.5% to 4% of the sample belongs to the ten largest clones.

The germline V gene sets CDR1 to SGHDN and CDR2 to FVKESK. Including the terminal cysteine and phenylalanine, the CDR3 comprises 18 residues. Kept here is only the CDR3 DNA, which spans 54 bases and is read in frame from base 1. Trimming takes 4 bases off V and 8 bases off J; junction bases not matched to a gene: 17. This clone occurred a few times. The antigen it recognizes is unknown. No much larger clone is present one base from it, and per-base qualities are unavailable. What the study reported, not specific to this receptor: A moderate but significant shortening of TCRB CDR3 length was observed in type 1 diabetes patients in all four CD4+ subsets. HLA sub-analyses involved small numbers of individuals, so any influence of HLA type on TCRB rearrangement remained unresolved. Because cDNA was sequenced instead of genomic DNA, activated cells with high expression could be over-represented, although the groups did not differ in activation or CD3 levels. PCR might favor shorter templates, but patient and control samples were amplified and corrected together, so any skew would affect both groups equally. Naive, central memory and regulatory TCRB repertoires appeared to be more similar among patients than among healthy donors. Patients with type 1 diabetes made fewer insertions and deleted more nucleotides at VDJ recombination sites, implying thymic rearrangement abnormalities.

The sample was central memory CD4+ T cells from blood. Rearrangement joined TRBV14 to TRBJ2-1; 10 bases in the junction line up with TRBD2. The clonotype comes from a man aged 25-45 years in good health. The CDR3 is CASSRYLGTSGIMDEQFF. The DNA sequence follows: TGTGCCAGCAGCCGCTACCTTGGCACTAGCGGGATAATGGATGAGCAGTTCTTC.